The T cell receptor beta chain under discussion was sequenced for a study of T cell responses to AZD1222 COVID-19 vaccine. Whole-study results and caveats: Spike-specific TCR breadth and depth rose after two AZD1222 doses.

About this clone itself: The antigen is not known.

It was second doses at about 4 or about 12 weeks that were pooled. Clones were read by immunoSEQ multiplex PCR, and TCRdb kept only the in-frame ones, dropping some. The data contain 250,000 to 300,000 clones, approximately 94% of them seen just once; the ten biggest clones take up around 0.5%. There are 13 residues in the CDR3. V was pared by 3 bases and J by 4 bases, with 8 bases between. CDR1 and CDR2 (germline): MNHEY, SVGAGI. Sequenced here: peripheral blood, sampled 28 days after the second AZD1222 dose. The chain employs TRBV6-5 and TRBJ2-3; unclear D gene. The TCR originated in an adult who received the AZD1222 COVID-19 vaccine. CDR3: CASSYSGSDTQYF. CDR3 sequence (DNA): TGTGCCAGCAGTTATTCAGGTTCAGATACGCAGTATTTT.